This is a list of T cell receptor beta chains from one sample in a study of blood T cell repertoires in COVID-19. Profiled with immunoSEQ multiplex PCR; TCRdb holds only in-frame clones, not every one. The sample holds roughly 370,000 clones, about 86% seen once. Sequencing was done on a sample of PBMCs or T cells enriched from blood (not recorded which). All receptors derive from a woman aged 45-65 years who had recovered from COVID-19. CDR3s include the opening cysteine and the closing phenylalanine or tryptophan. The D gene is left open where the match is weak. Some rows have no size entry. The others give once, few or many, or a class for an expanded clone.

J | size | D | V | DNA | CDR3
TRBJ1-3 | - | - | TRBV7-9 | TGTGCCAGCAGTCTCAACGGAGGTGGAAACACCATATATTTT | CASSLNGGGNTIYF
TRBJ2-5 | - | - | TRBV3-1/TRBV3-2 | TGTGCCAGCAGCCAAGAGGCGACCCAGTACTTC | CASSQEATQYF
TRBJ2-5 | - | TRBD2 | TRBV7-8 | TGTGCCAGCAGCTTAAGCCGTCCTCGACTATTAGCGGGGGCCCCCCAAGAGACCCAGTACTTC | CASSLSRPRLLAGAPQETQYF
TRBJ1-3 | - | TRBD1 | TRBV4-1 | TGCGCCAGCAGCCCGACAGGGACCTCTGGAAACACCATATATTTT | CASSPTGTSGNTIYF
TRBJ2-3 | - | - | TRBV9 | TGTGCCAGCAGCGGCCTATTTCCAGATACGCAGTATTTT | CASSGLFPDTQYF
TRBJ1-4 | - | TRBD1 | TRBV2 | TGTGCCAGCGGGACAGGGCTAACTAATGAAAAACTGTTTTTT | CASGTGLTNEKLFF
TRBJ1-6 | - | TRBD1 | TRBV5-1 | TGCGCCAGCAGCCCCGGACAGGGGGCTAATTCACCCCTCCACTTT | CASSPGQGANSPLHF
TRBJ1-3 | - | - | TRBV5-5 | TGTGCCAGCAGCTCAGGGGTCGGGGGAAACACCATATATTTT | CASSSGVGGNTIYF
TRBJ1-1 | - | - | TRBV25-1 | TGTGCCAGCAGTCGAAACTCCCTCGTGAACACTGAAGCTTTCTTT | CASSRNSLVNTEAFF
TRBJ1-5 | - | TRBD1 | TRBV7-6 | TGTGCCAGCAGCTTGGAGACAGGGCTCAATCAGCCCCAGCATTTT | CASSLETGLNQPQHF
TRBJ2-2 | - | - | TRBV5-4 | TGTGCCAGCAGCCTGCTCGCTGGGGGCGAAACCGGGGAGCTGTTTTTT | CASSLLAGGETGELFF
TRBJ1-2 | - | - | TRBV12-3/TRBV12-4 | TGTGCCAGCAGTTTTATACTGAACTATGGCTACACCTTC | CASSFILNYGYTF
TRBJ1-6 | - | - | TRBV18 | TGTGCCAGCTCCTCGGGACAAGCCGACGTTTCACCCCTCCACTTT | CASSSGQADVSPLHF
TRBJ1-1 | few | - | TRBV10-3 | TGTGCCATCAGTGAGTCGCTAGCCCCGAACACTGAAGCTTTCTTT | CAISESLAPNTEAFF
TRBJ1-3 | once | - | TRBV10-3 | TGTGCCATCGGGGGCAGTAGCTCTGGAAACACCATATATTTT | CAIGGSSSGNTIYF
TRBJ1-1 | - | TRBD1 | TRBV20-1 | TGCAGTGCGACAGGGGGCGGTGAAGCTTTCTTT | CSATGGGEAFF
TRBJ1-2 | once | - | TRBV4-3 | TGCGCCAGCAGCCAAGATGGTGGGTCCAAACGAGGTGGCTACACCTTC | CASSQDGGSKRGGYTF
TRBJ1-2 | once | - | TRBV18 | TGTGCCAGCTCACCGTCGGCGGAGGTCTATGGCTACACCTTC | CASSPSAEVYGYTF
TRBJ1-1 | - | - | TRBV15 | TGTGCCACCAGCAGACTACGAGGGACTGAAGCTTTCTTT | CATSRLRGTEAFF
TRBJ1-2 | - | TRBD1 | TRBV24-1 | TGTGCCACCAGTGATTCTCGACAGGGTTTAAGTGGATATGGCTACACCTTC | CATSDSRQGLSGYGYTF
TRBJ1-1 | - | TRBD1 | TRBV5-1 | TGCGCCAGCAGCTACCCGACAGGGGCGAACACTGAAGCTTTCTTT | CASSYPTGANTEAFF
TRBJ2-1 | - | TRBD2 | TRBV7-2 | TGTGCCAGCAGCTTAGGCGGGGGGGCGGGCAATGAGCAGTTCTTC | CASSLGGGAGNEQFF
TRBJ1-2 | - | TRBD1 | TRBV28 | TGTGCCAGCACCCTAGGGGGACAGGGGCCCTTTAACTATGGCTACACCTTC | CASTLGGQGPFNYGYTF
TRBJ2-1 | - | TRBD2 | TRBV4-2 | TGTGCCAGCAGCATCGCACTAGCGGGGGACAATGAGCAGTTCTTC | CASSIALAGDNEQFF
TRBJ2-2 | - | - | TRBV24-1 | TGTGCCACCAGCAGGGAAACCGGGGAGCTGTTTTTT | CATSRETGELFF
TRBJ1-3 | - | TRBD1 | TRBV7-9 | TGTGCCAGCAGACGGACGACAGGGAGTGGAAACACCATATATTTT | CASRRTTGSGNTIYF
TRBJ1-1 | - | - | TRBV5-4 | TGTGCCAGCAGCCAGGGAGGGGGTGGTACTGAAGCTTTCTTT | CASSQGGGGTEAFF
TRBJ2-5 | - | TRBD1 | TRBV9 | TGTGCCAGCAGCGTAGCGACAGGGATCGTGGAGACCCAGTACTTC | CASSVATGIVETQYF
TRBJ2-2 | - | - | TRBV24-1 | TGTGCCACCAGTGGTGCCACTCGAAACACCGGGGAGCTGTTTTTT | CATSGATRNTGELFF
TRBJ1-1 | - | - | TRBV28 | TGTGCCAGCAGTTTCTTGGGAGGTCGGAGGGCTGAAGCTTTCTTT | CASSFLGGRRAEAFF
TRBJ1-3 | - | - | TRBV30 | TGTGCCTGGAGTGTATCTGGAGGGAGGCCTGGAAACACCATATATTTT | CAWSVSGGRPGNTIYF
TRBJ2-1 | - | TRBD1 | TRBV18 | TGTGCCAGCTCACCGGGACAGGGCTCCTACAATGAGCAGTTCTTC | CASSPGQGSYNEQFF
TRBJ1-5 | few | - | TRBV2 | TGTGCCAGCAGTGATGACGGGGAGCCCCAGCATTTT | CASSDDGEPQHF
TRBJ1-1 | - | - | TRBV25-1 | TGTGCCAGCAGTGAATATTTGGCGGGGTCAATGGGCTTT | CASSEYLAGSMGF
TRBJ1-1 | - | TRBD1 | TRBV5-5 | TGTGCCAGCAGCTATGGGACAACGCACAGGGGCACTGAAGCTTTCTTT | CASSYGTTHRGTEAFF
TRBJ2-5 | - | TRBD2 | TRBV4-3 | TGCGCCAGCAGCCAAGATCTCCCAGCGGGGAGCCAAGAGACCCAGTACTTC | CASSQDLPAGSQETQYF
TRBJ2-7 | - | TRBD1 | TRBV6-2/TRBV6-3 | TGTGCCAGCAGCCCTCTTACAGGGGGCGCGTTCCACGAGCAGTACTTC | CASSPLTGGAFHEQYF
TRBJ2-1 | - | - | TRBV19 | TGTGCCAGTAGGAAAAAGGACACTTACGAGCAGTTCTTC | CASRKKDTYEQFF
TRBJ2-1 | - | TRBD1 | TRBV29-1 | TGCAGCGTCCTTACAGGGGGTGAGCAGTTCTTC | CSVLTGGEQFF
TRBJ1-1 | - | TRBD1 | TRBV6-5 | TGTGCCAGCAGTTACGACAGGGTAAACACTGAAGCTTTCTTT | CASSYDRVNTEAFF
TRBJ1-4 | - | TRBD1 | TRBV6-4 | TGTGCCAGCATGGGACAGGGGCCAATATTTGAAAAACTGTTTTTT | CASMGQGPIFEKLFF
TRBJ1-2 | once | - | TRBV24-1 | TGTGCCACCAGTGACGAATCGACAGCCTATGGCTACACCTTC | CATSDESTAYGYTF
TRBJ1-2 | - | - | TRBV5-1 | TGCGCCAGCAGCTTGGTCCCAGGCGATAACTATGGCTACACCTTC | CASSLVPGDNYGYTF
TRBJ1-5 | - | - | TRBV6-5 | TGTGCCAGCAGTTATAGGGGAAATAGCAATCAGCCCCAGCATTTT | CASSYRGNSNQPQHF
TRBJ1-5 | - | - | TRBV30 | TGTGCCTGGAATCGGGGGTACAATCAGCCCCAGCATTTT | CAWNRGYNQPQHF
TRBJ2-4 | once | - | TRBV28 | TGTGCCAGCAGTACCCCTACAGGGTCCAAAAACATTCAGTACTTC | CASSTPTGSKNIQYF
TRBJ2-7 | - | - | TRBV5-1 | TGCGCCAGCAGGGAGTCGGACAGCTCCTACGAGCAGTACTTC | CASRESDSSYEQYF
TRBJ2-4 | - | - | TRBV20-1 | TGCAGTGCTAGTCGGGGGAACCAAAACATTCAGTACTTC | CSASRGNQNIQYF
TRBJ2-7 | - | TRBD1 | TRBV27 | TGTGCCAGCAGTCTGCAACAGGGGGTGGGCGAGCAGTACTTC | CASSLQQGVGEQYF
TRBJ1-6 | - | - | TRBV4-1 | TGCGCCAGCAGCCAAGATCCGGGTATCTCCTATAATTCACCCCTCCACTTT | CASSQDPGISYNSPLHF
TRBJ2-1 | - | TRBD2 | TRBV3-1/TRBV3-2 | TGTGCCAGCAGCCGACTAGCGGGGATAAACAATGAGCAGTTCTTC | CASSRLAGINNEQFF
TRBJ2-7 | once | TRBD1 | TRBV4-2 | TGTGCCAGCAGGACCGGGACAGGGACGTACGAGCAGTACTTC | CASRTGTGTYEQYF
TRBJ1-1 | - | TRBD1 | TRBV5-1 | TGCGCCAGCAGCTGGGACAGGGGGAACACTGAAGCTTTCTTT | CASSWDRGNTEAFF
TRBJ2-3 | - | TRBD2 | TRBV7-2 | TGTGCCAGCAGCTTAGCCGGGACTAGCGGGGCAGATACGCAGTATTTT | CASSLAGTSGADTQYF
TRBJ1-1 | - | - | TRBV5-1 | TGCGCCAGCAGCCCAACCGCCCCAGCGGCGGCTGAAGCTTTCTTT | CASSPTAPAAAEAFF
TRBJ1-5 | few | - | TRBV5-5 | TGTGCCAGCAGCCCGGGGAGAACCGATCAGCCCCAGCATTTT | CASSPGRTDQPQHF
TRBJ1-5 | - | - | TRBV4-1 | TGCGCCAGCAGCCAGGGGTCCCGGGGGGGCGAGCCCCAGCATTTT | CASSQGSRGGEPQHF
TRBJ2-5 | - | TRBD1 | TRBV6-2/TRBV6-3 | TGTGCCAGCAGTTACAAGGGGGCCGGACAAGAGACCCAGTACTTC | CASSYKGAGQETQYF
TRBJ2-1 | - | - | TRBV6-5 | TGTGCCAGCAGTTTACAGGGCGGGTTCGGTGAGCAGTTCTTC | CASSLQGGFGEQFF